A single sample gave rise to the 24 T cell receptor beta chains below, sequenced in a study of T cells in Graves' hyperthyroidism and ophthalmopathy. Amplification targeted TCR beta CDR3 regions from RNA transcripts. First-round RT-PCR with HTBI primers amplified the TCR CDR3 region. MiXCR, applied by TCRdb to the multiplex PCR reads, yields one record per CDR3 protein. The sample lists around 760,000 distinct CDR3 sequences; about a third were seen once. Sequencing was done on a sample of blood. These receptor sequences come from a woman aged 40 to 50 with Graves' hyperthyroidism.

This clonotype has just one count. This sequence joins TRBV11-2 and TRBJ1-1; maybe TRBD1 (5 bases). V was trimmed by 5 bases and J by 5 bases, leaving 21 bases between them. In germline, CDR1 is SGHAT, CDR2 FQNNGV. This CDR3 is built from 16 residues. The CDR3 reads CASSTTSRGWYTEAFF. The CDR3 region has the DNA TGTGCCAGCAGCACGACGTCCCGGGGGTGGTATACTGAAGCTTTCTTT.

V and J are TRBV5-1 and TRBJ2-5, with D perhaps matching TRBD1 (6 bases). This CDR3 region has 14 residues. The germline CDR1 and CDR2 sequences are SGHRS and YFSETQ. V shed 5 bases and J shed 1 base, with 12 bases lying between them. The CDR3 DNA sequence: TGCGCCAGCAGTCAAGGGACATTCCAAGAGACCCAGTACTTC. Its translation is CASSQGTFQETQYF. Based on the CDR3 plus reference TRBV5-1 and TRBJ2-5, the full variable domain is KAGVTQTPRYLIKTRGQQVTLSCSPISGHRSVSWYQQTPGQGLQFLFEYFSETQRNKGNFPGRFSGRQFSNSRSEMNVSTLELGDSALYLCASSQGTFQETQYFGPGTRLLVL.

This clonotype was recorded at least ten times. The chain uses TRBV5-1 and TRBJ1-1; D might be TRBD1 (6 bases). The CDR3 runs to 12 residues. Germline loops: CDR1 SGHRS, CDR2 YFSETQ. Trimming took off 6 bases at V and 10 bases at J, with 16 bases between the two ends. The CDR3 DNA is TGCGCCAGCATTGGTACAGGGCCGACAGCTTTCTTT. It codes for CASIGTGPTAFF.

The chain joins TRBV12-3 or TRBV12-4 to TRBJ2-7; 11 bases align to TRBD2. V was clipped by 8 bases and J by 2 bases; unmatched bases: 8. This CDR3 spans 15 amino acids. CDR3 sequence: CASSLAGGLTYEQYF. CDR3 coding DNA: TGTGCCAGCTCGCTAGCGGGGGGCCTCACCTACGAGCAGTACTTC.

In this sample, this clonotype turned up once. V and J are TRBV19 and TRBJ1-2; TRBD1 matches 7 bases. V shed 3 bases and J 4 bases; nucleotides not matched to a gene: 17. The CDR3 loop spans 18 amino acids. Looked up from germline, CDR1 is LNHDA and CDR2 is SQIVND (reference sequence). The CDR3 region has the DNA TGTGCCAGTAGTATTCCCCCCCGGACAGGCCGTCTTTCCTATGGCTACACCTTC. This sequence encodes CASSIPPRTGRLSYGYTF.

The V gene is TRBV2, the J gene TRBJ2-7; 10 bases agree with TRBD2. The V gene end was trimmed by 7 bases and the J gene end by 3 bases; junction bases not matched to a gene: 9. Germline loops: CDR1 SNHLY, CDR2 FYNNEI. The CDR3 has 15 amino acids. The CDR3 protein is CASTMGGLAVYEQYF. The CDR3 coding sequence is TGTGCCAGCACCATGGGTGGACTAGCGGTCTACGAGCAGTACTTC. The full variable domain, rest sourced from reference TRBV2 and TRBJ2-7, is EPEVTQTPSHQVTQMGQEVILRCVPISNHLYFYWYRQILGQKVEFLVSFYNNEISEKSEIFDDQFSVERPDGSNFTLKIRSTKLEDSAMYFCASTMGGLAVYEQYFGPGTRLTVT.

The chain combines TRBV29-1 with TRBJ2-5; D is unclear. Trimming stripped 2 bases from V and 2 bases from J, with 9 bases between. CDR3 length: 13 amino acids. Germline CDR1 is SQVTM and CDR2 is ANQGSEA. CDR3: CSVEWGWQETQYF. The CDR3 DNA reads as TGCAGCGTTGAATGGGGTTGGCAAGAGACCCAGTACTTC.

This clonotype was picked up one time. One base away lies a much larger clone, so this may be a sequencing read error. V usage is TRBV7-2 and J usage is TRBJ1-2; possible D gene TRBD1, 6 bases. This CDR3 has 13 amino acids. Trimming took off 5 bases at V and 7 bases at J, with 14 bases between the two ends. Germline V gene lookup returns CDR1 SGHTA and CDR2 FQGNSA. CDR3 sequence: CASSQAGESGYTF. In nucleotides, the CDR3 is TGTGCCAGCAGCCAGGCAGGGGAATCTGGCTACACCTTC.

The V gene is TRBV7-9, the J gene TRBJ2-7; maybe TRBD2 (6 bases). This CDR3 spans 16 amino acids. V lost 2 bases and J lost 6, with 20 bases in between. Germline lookup yields CDR1 SEHNR and CDR2 FQNEAQ (reference sequence). In nucleotides, the CDR3 is TGTGCCAGCAGCTTATTCCACGGAGGGCCTCTGTTCGAGCAGTACTTC. It is translated as CASSLFHGGPLFEQYF.

As regards this clonotype: A much larger clonotype is one base distant, so this may be a read error. This chain connects TRBV7-2 to TRBJ1-3; unclear D gene. Germline assignment: CDR1 SGHTA and CDR2 FQGNSA. V was clipped by 4 bases and J by 2 bases, with 12 bases between them. The CDR3 length is 15 residues. CDR3 sequence reads: CASSSVKGTGNTIYF. CDR3 bases: TGTGCCAGCAGCTCAGTGAAGGGAACTGGAAACACCATATATTTT.

This clonotype was recorded only once. This sequence may be a read error, since a much larger clone differs from it by one base. J is TRBJ1-5 and V is TRBV7-9, with 8 bases that match TRBD1. The length of the CDR3 is 16 residues. V was pared by 1 base and J by 7 bases, with 9 bases of the junction left unmatched. Germline CDR1 reads SEHNR; CDR2 reads FQNEAQ (reference sequence). The CDR3 protein is CASSLGASSGGQPQHF. The CDR3 DNA is TGTGCCAGCAGCTTAGGGGCAAGTTCAGGGGGCCAGCCCCAGCATTTT.

This clonotype was seen many times. V and J are TRBV7-9 and TRBJ1-1; 7 nucleotides line up with TRBD1. Germline V gives CDR1 SEHNR, CDR2 FQNEAQ (reference sequence). Trimming took 5 bases from V and 5 from J; bases not matched to a gene: 8. The CDR3 consists of 14 residues. CDR3 region: CASSERQGRTEAFF. CDR3 sequence (DNA): TGTGCCAGCAGCGAACGACAGGGTAGAACTGAAGCTTTCTTT.

The chain joins TRBV19 to TRBJ1-2, with unresolved D. V was pared by 5 bases and J by 0 bases, with 13 bases between. Germline V gene lookup returns CDR1 LNHDA and CDR2 SQIVND (reference sequence). This CDR3 comprises 15 residues. CDR3 nucleotides: TGTGCCAGTAGTCGTAGCCTTTCAGCTAACTATGGCTACACCTTC. It codes for CASSRSLSANYGYTF.

V usage is TRBV7-9 and J usage is TRBJ1-4, with TRBD1 identical over 7 bases. The CDR3 spans 15 residues. The junction had 9 bases not matched to a gene; V was cut back by 5 bases and J by 6 bases. The germline V gene encodes CDR1 SEHNR and CDR2 FQNEAQ (reference sequence). CDR3: CASSLISDRDEKLFF. CDR3 coding DNA: TGTGCCAGCAGCCTTATCTCCGACAGGGATGAAAAACTGTTTTTT.

Remarks on this clonotype: One base away lies a much larger clone, so this may be a sequencing read error. This rearrangement joins TRBV6-5 to TRBJ1-1; 7 bases line up with TRBD1. V lost 7 bases, J lost 2 bases, and 7 bases stayed unmatched. CDR3 length: 14 amino acids. The germline V gene has CDR1 MNHEY and CDR2 SVGAGI. Here the CDR3 reads CASTGTDYNTEAFF. CDR3 nucleotides: TGTGCCAGCACCGGGACAGACTACAACACTGAAGCTTTCTTT.

The rearrangement uses TRBV2 and TRBJ2-3; no clear D. Trimming removed 6 bases at V and 7 bases at J, with 14 bases between. This CDR3 has 13 residues. Germline V lookup: CDR1 SNHLY, CDR2 FYNNEI. The chain's CDR3 is CASRAGAGYTQYF. CDR3 nucleotides: TGTGCCAGCAGGGCCGGCGCCGGGTATACGCAGTATTTT. The full variable domain, rest sourced from reference TRBV2 and TRBJ2-3, is EPEVTQTPSHQVTQMGQEVILRCVPISNHLYFYWYRQILGQKVEFLVSFYNNEISEKSEIFDDQFSVERPDGSNFTLKIRSTKLEDSAMYFCASRAGAGYTQYFGPGTRLTVL.

Remarks on this clonotype: A read error may be the cause here, since a much bigger clone is one base away. This chain links TRBV6-1 with TRBJ1-3, with unresolved D. This CDR3 is 15 amino acids long. Germline CDR1 is MNHNS and CDR2 is SASEGT. The DNA of the CDR3 is TGTGCCAGCAGTGATAGACCCTATGCTGGAAACACCACATATTTT. It translates to CASSDRPYAGNTTYF.

This clonotype was observed a few times. This rearrangement joins TRBV4-1 to TRBJ1-2; unclear D gene. Per the germline V gene, CDR1 is MGHRA and CDR2 is YSYEKL. This CDR3 region has 18 residues. V shed 0 bases and J shed 4 bases, with 21 bases lying between them. CDR3 coding DNA: TGCGCCAGCAGCCAAGAAATAGGTCAGGAAAGGTATCGCTATGGCTACACCTTC. It specifies CASSQEIGQERYRYGYTF.

At least ten counts were recorded for this clonotype. The chain combines TRBV7-9 with TRBJ1-1; no reliable D call. V lost 3 bases to trimming and J lost 1 base, with 3 bases between them. The CDR3 covers 12 residues. From germline, CDR1 is SEHNR and CDR2 FQNEAQ (reference sequence). The CDR3 loop reads CASSLENTEAFF. CDR3 coding DNA: TGTGCCAGCAGCTTGGAGAACACTGAAGCTTTCTTT.

The gene calls are TRBV10-3 and TRBJ1-2; 7 bases match TRBD1. After removal of 3 bases from V and 4 bases from J, the junction contained 5 bases not matched to a gene. The CDR3 runs 14 residues. Germline-derived CDR1 and CDR2 are ENHRY and SYGVKD. Written as DNA, the CDR3 is TGTGCCATCAGTGACCTCGACAGGGTCTATGGCTACACCTTC. Its protein is CAISDLDRVYGYTF.

The sample holds many counts of this clonotype. The chain employs TRBV7-2 and TRBJ2-7, with D possibly TRBD1 on 5 matching bases. The germline V and J ends were trimmed by 2 bases and 5 bases, with 7 bases remaining between them. Germline V gives CDR1 SGHTA, CDR2 FQGNSA. This CDR3 is built from 12 residues. For the CDR3, the DNA is TGTGCCAGCAGCTTACGCAGGGACGAGCAGTACTTC. This codes for CASSLRRDEQYF.

This clonotype was seen a few times. This sequence joins TRBV6-5 and TRBJ2-7; the match to TRBD2 covers 11 bases. Germline V CDR1 and CDR2: MNHEY, SVGAGI. Trimming took 7 bases from V and 5 from J; bases not matched to a gene: 13. The CDR3 has 16 amino acids. CDR3 sequence: CASKGLRLAGSDEQYF. CDR3 DNA: TGTGCCAGCAAGGGTCTTCGACTAGCGGGATCGGACGAGCAGTACTTC.

Details on this clonotype: A much larger clonotype is one base distant, so this may be a read error. This sequence joins TRBV7-8 and TRBJ1-1; D gene uncertain. The CDR3 is made up of 12 amino acids. Germline loops: CDR1 SGHVS, CDR2 FQNEAQ. DNA of the CDR3: TGTGCCAGCAGCTACGCCCATAGGGTAGCTCTCTTT. Amino acid sequence: CASSYAHRVALF.

The rearrangement links TRBV29-1 to TRBJ2-3; TRBD1 matches at 8 bases. This CDR3 is built from 14 residues. Germline V CDR1 and CDR2: SQVTM, ANQGSEA. The V gene end was trimmed by 5 bases and the J gene end by 5 bases; junction bases not matched to a gene: 9. In DNA form, the CDR3 reads TGCAGCGTTTCGACAGGGGTAGGTCGAGATACGCAGTATTTT. Translating it yields CSVSTGVGRDTQYF.